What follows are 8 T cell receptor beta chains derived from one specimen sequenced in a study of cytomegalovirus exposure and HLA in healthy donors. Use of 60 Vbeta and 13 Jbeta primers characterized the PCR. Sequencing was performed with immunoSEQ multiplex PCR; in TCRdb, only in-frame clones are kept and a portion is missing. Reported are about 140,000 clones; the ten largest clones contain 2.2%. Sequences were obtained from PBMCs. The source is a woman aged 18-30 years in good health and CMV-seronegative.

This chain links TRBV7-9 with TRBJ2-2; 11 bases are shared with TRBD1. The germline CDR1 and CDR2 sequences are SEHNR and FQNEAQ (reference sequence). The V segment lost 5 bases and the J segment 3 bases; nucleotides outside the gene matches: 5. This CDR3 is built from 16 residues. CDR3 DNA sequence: TGTGCCAGCAGCCCGGACAGGGGGCGCGACACCGGGGAGCTGTTTTTT. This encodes CASSPDRGRDTGELFF.

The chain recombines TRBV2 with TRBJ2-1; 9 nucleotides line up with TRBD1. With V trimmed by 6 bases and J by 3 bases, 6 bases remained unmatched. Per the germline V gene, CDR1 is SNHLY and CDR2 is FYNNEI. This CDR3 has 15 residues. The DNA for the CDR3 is TGTGCCAGCAGCGGTCAGACAGGGGGCTACAATGAGCAGTTCTTC. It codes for CASSGQTGGYNEQFF.

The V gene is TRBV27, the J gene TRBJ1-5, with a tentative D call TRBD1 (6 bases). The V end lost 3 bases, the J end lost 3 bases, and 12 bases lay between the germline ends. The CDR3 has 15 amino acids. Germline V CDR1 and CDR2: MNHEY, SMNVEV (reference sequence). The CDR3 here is CASSLRQGLNQPQHF. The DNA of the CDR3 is TGTGCCAGCAGTTTGCGTCAGGGGCTCAATCAGCCCCAGCATTTT.

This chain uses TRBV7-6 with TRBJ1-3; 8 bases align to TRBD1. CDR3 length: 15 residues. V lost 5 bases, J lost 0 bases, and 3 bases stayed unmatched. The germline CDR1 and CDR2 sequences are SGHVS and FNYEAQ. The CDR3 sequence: CASSQGQGSGNTIYF. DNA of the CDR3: TGTGCCAGCAGCCAAGGACAGGGCTCTGGAAACACCATATATTTT.

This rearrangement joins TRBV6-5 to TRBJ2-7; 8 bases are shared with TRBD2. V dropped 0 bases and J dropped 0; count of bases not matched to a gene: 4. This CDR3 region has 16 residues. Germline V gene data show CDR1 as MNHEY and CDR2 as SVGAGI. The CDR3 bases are TGTGCCAGCAGTTACTCACTAGCGGCCGTCTCCTACGAGCAGTACGTC. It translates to CASSYSLAAVSYEQYV.

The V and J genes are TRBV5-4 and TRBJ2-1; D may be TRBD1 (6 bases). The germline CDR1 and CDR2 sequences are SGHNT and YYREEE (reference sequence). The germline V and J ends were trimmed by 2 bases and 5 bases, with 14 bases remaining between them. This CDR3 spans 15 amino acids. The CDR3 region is CASSFDGQTNNEQFF. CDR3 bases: TGTGCCAGCAGCTTCGATGGACAGACAAACAATGAGCAGTTCTTC.

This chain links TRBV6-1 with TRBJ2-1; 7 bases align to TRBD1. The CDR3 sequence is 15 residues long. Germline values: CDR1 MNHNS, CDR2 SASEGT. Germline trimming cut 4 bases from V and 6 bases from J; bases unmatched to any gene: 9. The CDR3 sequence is CASSGWTGLFNEQFF. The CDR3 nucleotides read TGTGCCAGCAGTGGTTGGACAGGACTCTTCAATGAGCAGTTCTTC.

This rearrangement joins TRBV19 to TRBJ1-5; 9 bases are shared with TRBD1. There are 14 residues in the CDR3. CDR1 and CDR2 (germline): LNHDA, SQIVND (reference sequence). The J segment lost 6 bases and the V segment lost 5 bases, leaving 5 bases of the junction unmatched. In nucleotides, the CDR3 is TGTGCCAGTAGTCCAACAGGGGGCGGTCAGCCCCAGCATTTT. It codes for CASSPTGGGQPQHF.